The rows below give T cell receptor beta chains drawn from one sample of a study of CD8+ T cells in alopecia areata. TCRdb keeps only in-frame clones here, not all; method: immunoSEQ multiplex PCR. The repertoire includes under 130,000 clones, 55% of them detected once, and 8.8% sits in the top ten. The specimen was CD4+ T cells sorted from blood. The receptors were sampled from a human donor in good health. Both conserved end residues are part of each CDR3. A D gene is named only where the DNA matches it firmly. Only part of the rows carry a size: once, few, many, or a class if the clone is expanded.

. | . | TRBV5-4 | CASSVNTGELFF
. | . | TRBV6-5 | CASSSRGGRELFF
. | TRBD1 | TRBV20-1 | CSVAGGYEQYF
. | . | TRBV29-1 | CSIRTTYGYTF
. | . | TRBV28 | CASSLPPSTENTGELFF
. | . | TRBV4-2 | CASGDRGQYF
. | . | TRBV7-2 | CASSSRADSPLHF
. | . | TRBV30 | CAWSVLSGTGSPLHF
few | . | TRBV7-6 | CASSLGPSSGNTIYF
. | . | TRBV30 | CAWRLEGTKNIQYF
. | TRBD1 | TRBV29-1 | CSVGGTGSSYEQYF
few | . | TRBV2 | CASRTLGELFF
few | . | TRBV5-1 | CASSFTGYEQYF
once | . | TRBV19 | CASSYLQGARANVLTF
. | . | TRBV7-2 | CAKGDPGGETQYF
. | . | TRBV27 | CASSLSIRGSYEQYF
. | . | TRBV27 | CASSLSARERDTQYF
few | . | TRBV11-2 | CASSFSNNEQFF
. | . | TRBV29-1 | CSVVPGGTRYGYTF
. | TRBD1 | TRBV5-1 | CASSLQGAREKLFF
. | . | TRBV7-8 | CASSLAFPGEYEQYF
few | . | TRBV14 | CASSQATNTGELFF
few | . | TRBV11-2 | CASSYNQIGGIGYGYTF
. | . | TRBV15 | CATSRDQSTNEKLFF
few | . | TRBV14 | CASSHFGEQFF